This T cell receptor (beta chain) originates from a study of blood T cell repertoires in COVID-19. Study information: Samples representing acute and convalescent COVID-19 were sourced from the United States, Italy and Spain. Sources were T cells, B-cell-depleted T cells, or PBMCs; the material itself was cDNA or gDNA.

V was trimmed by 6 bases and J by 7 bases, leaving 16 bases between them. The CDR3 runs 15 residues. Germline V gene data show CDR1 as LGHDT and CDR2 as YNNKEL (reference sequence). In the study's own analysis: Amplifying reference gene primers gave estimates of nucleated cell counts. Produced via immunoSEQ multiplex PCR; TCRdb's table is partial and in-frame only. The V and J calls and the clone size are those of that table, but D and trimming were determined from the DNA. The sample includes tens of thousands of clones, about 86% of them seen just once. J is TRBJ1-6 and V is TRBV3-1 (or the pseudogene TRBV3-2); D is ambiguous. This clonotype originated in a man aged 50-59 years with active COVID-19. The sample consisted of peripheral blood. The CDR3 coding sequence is TGTGCCAGCAGTCCGCCGGGAACAGCAAATTCACCCCTCCACTTT. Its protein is CASSPPGTANSPLHF.